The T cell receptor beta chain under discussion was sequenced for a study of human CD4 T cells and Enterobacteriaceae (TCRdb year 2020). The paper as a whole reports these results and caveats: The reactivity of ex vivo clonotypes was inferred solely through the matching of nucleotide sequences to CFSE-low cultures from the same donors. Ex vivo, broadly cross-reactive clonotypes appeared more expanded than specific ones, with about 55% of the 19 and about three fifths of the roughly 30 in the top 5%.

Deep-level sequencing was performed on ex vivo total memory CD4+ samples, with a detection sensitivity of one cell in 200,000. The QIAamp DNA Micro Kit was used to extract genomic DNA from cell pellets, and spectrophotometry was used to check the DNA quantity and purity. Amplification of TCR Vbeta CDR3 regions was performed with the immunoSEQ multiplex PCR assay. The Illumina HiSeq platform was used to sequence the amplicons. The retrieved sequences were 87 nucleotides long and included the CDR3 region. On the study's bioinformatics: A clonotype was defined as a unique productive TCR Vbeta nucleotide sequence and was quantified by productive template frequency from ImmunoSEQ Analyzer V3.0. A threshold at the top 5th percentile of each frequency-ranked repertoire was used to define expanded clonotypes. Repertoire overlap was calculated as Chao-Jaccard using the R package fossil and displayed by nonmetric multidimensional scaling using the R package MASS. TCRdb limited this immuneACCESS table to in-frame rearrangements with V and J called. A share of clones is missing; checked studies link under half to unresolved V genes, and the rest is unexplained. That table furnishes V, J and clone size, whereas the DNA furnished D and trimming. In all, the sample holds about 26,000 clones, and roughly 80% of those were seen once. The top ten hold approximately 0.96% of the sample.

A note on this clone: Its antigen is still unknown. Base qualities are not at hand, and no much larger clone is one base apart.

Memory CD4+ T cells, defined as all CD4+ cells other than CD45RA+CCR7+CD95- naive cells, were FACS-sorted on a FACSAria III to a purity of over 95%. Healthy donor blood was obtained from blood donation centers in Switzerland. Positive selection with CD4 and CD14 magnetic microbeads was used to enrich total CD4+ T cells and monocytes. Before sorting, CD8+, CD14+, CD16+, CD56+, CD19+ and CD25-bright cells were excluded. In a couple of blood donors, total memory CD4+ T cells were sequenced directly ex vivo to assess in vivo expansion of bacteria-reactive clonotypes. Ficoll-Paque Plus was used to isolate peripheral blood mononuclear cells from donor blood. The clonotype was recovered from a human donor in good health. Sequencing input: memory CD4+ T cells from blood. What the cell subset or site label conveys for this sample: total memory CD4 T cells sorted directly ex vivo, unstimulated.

The CDR3 amino acid sequence is: CASSLRIDTYQETQYF. The DNA sequence is given as TGCGCCAGCAGCCTCCGAATTGACACGTACCAAGAGACCCAGTACTTC. The chain employs TRBV5-1 and TRBJ2-5; no confident D gene assignment can be made. The CDR3 numbers 16 residues from cysteine through phenylalanine. Just the 48-base CDR3 DNA is kept, in frame starting at base 1. Based on the germline V gene, the CDR1 and CDR2 sequences are SGHRS and YFSETQ. Trimming removed 4 bases from V and 0 bases from J, leaving 16 bases between the germline ends.